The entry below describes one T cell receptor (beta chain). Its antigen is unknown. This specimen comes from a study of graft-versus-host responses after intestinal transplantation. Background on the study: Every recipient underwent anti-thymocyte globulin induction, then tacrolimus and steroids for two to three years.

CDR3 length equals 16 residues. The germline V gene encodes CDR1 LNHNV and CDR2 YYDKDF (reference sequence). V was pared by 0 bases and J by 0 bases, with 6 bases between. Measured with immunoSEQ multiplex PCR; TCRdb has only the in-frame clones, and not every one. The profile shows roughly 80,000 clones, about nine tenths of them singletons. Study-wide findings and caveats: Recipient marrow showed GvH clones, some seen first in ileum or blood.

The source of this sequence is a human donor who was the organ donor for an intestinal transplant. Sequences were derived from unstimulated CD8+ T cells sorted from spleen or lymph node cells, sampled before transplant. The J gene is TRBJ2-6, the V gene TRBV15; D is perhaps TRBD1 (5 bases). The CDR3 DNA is TGTGCCACCAGCAGAGAGCAGGGCTCTGGGGCCAACGTCCTGACTTTC. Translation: CATSREQGSGANVLTF. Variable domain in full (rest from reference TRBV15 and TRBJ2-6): DAMVIQNPRYQVTQFGKPVTLSCSQTLNHNVMYWYQQKSSQAPKLLFHYYDKDFNNEADTPDNFQSRRPNTSFCFLDIRSPGLGDTAMYLCATSREQGSGANVLTFGAGSRLTVL.